The 31 T cell receptor beta chains below come from one sample, sequenced in a study of beta chain features in type 1 diabetes. cDNA synthesis used the whole RNA isolate, giving expressed TCRB sequences. Profiled with immunoSEQ multiplex PCR; TCRdb holds only in-frame clones, not every one. The repertoire holds about half a million clones, 30% seen once, with 0.06% to 0.07% in the top ten. Sequencing was done on a sample of naive CD4+ T cells from blood. These TCRs come from a young man in good health.

The chain employs TRBV21-1 and TRBJ2-1. TRBV21-1 counts as a pseudogene. The CDR3 has 15 residues. CDR3 region: CASSSGPCSYNEQFF. In DNA, the CDR3 is TGTGCCAGCAGCTCGGGACCGTGCTCCTACAATGAGCAGTTCTTC.

The V call is TRBV30, the J call TRBJ1-4; D might be TRBD1 (5 bases). CDR3 length: 15 residues. V was pared by 0 bases and J by 0 bases, with 8 bases between. CDR1 and CDR2 from the germline V gene are GTSNPN and SVGIG (reference sequence). In DNA form, the CDR3 reads TGTGCCTGGAGTGTACAGGCTGCAACTAATGAAAAACTGTTTTTT. Amino acid sequence: CAWSVQAATNEKLFF.

The rearrangement links TRBV6-1 to TRBJ2-5, with a weak D call TRBD2 (6 bases). Germline CDR1 reads MNHNS; CDR2 reads SASEGT. The CDR3 is 11 amino acids. The V end lost 3 bases, the J end lost 14 bases, and 13 bases lay between the germline ends. CDR3 bases: TGTGCCAGCAGTGAGCCGGGAGCGGCCTACTTC. Protein sequence: CASSEPGAAYF.

The count of this clone is one. The V gene is TRBV27, the J gene TRBJ1-2, with D unresolved. The V gene lost 5 bases and the J gene lost 5 bases, with 12 bases spanning the gap. The germline CDR1 and CDR2 sequences are MNHEY and SMNVEV (reference sequence). This CDR3 has 13 amino acids. This CDR3 is CASSPLDPYGYTF. The DNA for the CDR3 is TGTGCCAGCAGTCCCCTAGACCCTTATGGCTACACCTTC.

V usage is TRBV30 and J usage is TRBJ2-5; 7 nucleotides align to TRBD2. Per germline, CDR1 GTSNPN and CDR2 SVGIG (reference sequence). J was trimmed by 3 bases and V by 7 bases; bases with no gene match: 2. CDR3 size: 11 residues. The CDR3 DNA reads as TGTGCCTCTAGCGGAAAAGAGACCCAGTACTTC. This sequence encodes CASSGKETQYF.

The rearrangement joins TRBV7-2 to TRBJ2-5; TRBD2 matches 12 bases. Germline V gene lookup returns CDR1 SGHTA and CDR2 FQGNSA. V trimming: 6 bases; J trimming: 0 bases; junction bases outside the gene matches: 5. The CDR3 extends over 16 amino acids. The DNA of the CDR3 is TGTGCCAGCAGTGACGGACTAGCGGGGTACCAAGAGACCCAGTACTTC. Translating it yields CASSDGLAGYQETQYF.

The chain couples TRBV4-1 to TRBJ2-5; 8 bases align to TRBD2. This CDR3 has 18 amino acids. Germline lookup yields CDR1 MGHRA and CDR2 YSYEKL. The junction had 15 bases not matched to a gene; V was cut back by 0 bases and J by 6 bases. DNA for the CDR3: TGCGCCAGCAGCCAAGAAGAGAGTATAGCGGGGTGGCAAAAGACCCAGTACTTC. This codes for CASSQEESIAGWQKTQYF.

This clone has a handful of counts. The chain's CDR3 is CASSSMLHRDRGETQYF. The CDR3 bases are TGTGCCAGCAGCTCAATGTTACACCGGGACAGGGGGGAGACCCAGTACTTC. The chain employs TRBV4-2 and TRBJ2-5; 11 positions match TRBD1. Germline CDR1 is LGHNA and CDR2 is YNFKEQ. This CDR3 has 17 residues. The V gene end was trimmed by 5 bases and the J gene end by 5 bases; junction bases not matched to a gene: 13.

V and J are TRBV30 and TRBJ2-7; 9 bases are shared with TRBD1. CDR1 GTSNPN and CDR2 SVGIG come from the germline V gene (reference sequence). This CDR3 contains 13 residues. Trimming removed 6 bases from V and 4 bases from J; junction bases left unmatched: 7. The CDR3 sequence is CACQWGQGYEQYF. The CDR3, as DNA: TGTGCCTGCCAATGGGGACAGGGTTACGAGCAGTACTTC.

The gene calls are TRBV9 and TRBJ2-2, with TRBD2 matching over 7 bases. Germline V lookup: CDR1 SGDLS, CDR2 YYNGEE. V shed 0 bases, J shed 3 bases, and the junction held 5 bases outside the gene matches. CDR3 length equals 16 residues. The CDR3 bases are TGTGCCAGCAGCGTAGCGGCTAGCGGATACACCGGGGAGCTGTTTTTT. Protein product: CASSVAASGYTGELFF.

This clone was observed a few times. The chain couples TRBV15 to TRBJ1-5; D is undetermined. The germline V gene encodes CDR1 LNHNV and CDR2 YYDKDF (reference sequence). This CDR3 contains 16 residues. V was cut by 0 bases and J by 5 bases, with 14 bases left in between. The CDR3 region has the DNA TGTGCCACCAGCAGAGACCCGGGGAGGGCCCATCAGCCCCAGCATTTT. The encoded protein is CATSRDPGRAHQPQHF.

This clone was recorded only once. V is TRBV4-3 and J is TRBJ2-5, with D tentatively TRBD1 (6 bases). Germline V CDR1 and CDR2: LGHNA, YSLEER. Trimming cost V 1 base and J 3 bases, with 12 bases left between them. The CDR3 sequence is 15 residues long. CDR3 sequence: CASSQVFRGEETQYF. In nucleotides, the CDR3 is TGCGCCAGCAGCCAAGTCTTCAGGGGAGAAGAGACCCAGTACTTC.

The rearrangement uses TRBV28 and TRBJ1-2, with no clear D. Per germline, CDR1 MDHEN and CDR2 SYDVKM. The ends were cut back, 4 bases at V and 4 bases at J, with 10 bases in the middle. The CDR3 sequence is 13 residues long. The CDR3, as DNA: TGTGCCAGCAGTTCTTACCGAGGCTATGGCTACACCTTC. Translating gives CASSSYRGYGYTF.

This clone was seen more than once but under ten times. The chain combines TRBV7-8 with TRBJ2-5, with D possibly called TRBD1 or TRBD2 (7 bases each). Germline values: CDR1 SGHVS, CDR2 FQNEAQ. Trimming removed 4 bases from V and 5 bases from J, with 17 bases in between. The CDR3 spans 15 residues. CDR3: CASSYLRGGPETQYF. CDR3 in DNA: TGTGCCAGCAGCTATCTCAGGGGGGGGCCCGAGACCCAGTACTTC.

The CDR3 reads CASSRGTETLEAFF. For the CDR3, the DNA is TGTGCCAGCAGCCGAGGGACAGAAACCCTTGAAGCTTTCTTT. The J gene is TRBJ1-1, the V gene TRBV9; 7 bases align to TRBD1. The germline gives CDR1 SGDLS, CDR2 YYNGEE. The CDR3 is made up of 14 amino acids. After removal of 4 bases from V and 7 bases from J, the junction contained 10 bases not matched to a gene. The full variable domain, completed using reference TRBV9 and TRBJ1-1, is DSGVTQTPKHLITATGQRVTLRCSPRSGDLSVYWYQQSLDQGLQFLIQYYNGEERAKGNILERFSAQQFPDLHSELNLSSLELGDSALYFCASSRGTETLEAFFGQGTRLTVV.

The CDR3 region is CSVVGGRAANEQFF. In DNA form, the CDR3 reads TGCAGCGTTGTGGGCGGGAGGGCCGCCAATGAGCAGTTCTTC. This chain connects TRBV29-1 to TRBJ2-1, with TRBD2 identical over 9 bases. The CDR3 totals 14 residues. Germline V CDR1 and CDR2: SQVTM, ANQGSEA. Germline trimming cut 4 bases from V and 6 bases from J; bases unmatched to any gene: 7.

This chain's CDR3 is CASSEYAGGEAEAFF. The DNA for the CDR3 is TGTGCCAGCAGTGAATACGCAGGGGGCGAGGCTGAAGCTTTCTTT. The gene calls are TRBV25-1 and TRBJ1-1; TRBD1 aligns across 8 bases. Germline V CDR1 and CDR2: MGHDK, SYGVNS. The J segment lost 6 bases and the V segment lost 0 bases, leaving 6 bases of the junction unmatched. This CDR3 spans 15 amino acids.

The chain employs TRBV4-1 and TRBJ2-3; no reliable D call. The CDR3 contains 14 residues. Germline V gene data show CDR1 as MGHRA and CDR2 as YSYEKL. V dropped 1 base and J dropped 6 bases, with 11 bases sitting between them. The CDR3 bases are TGCGCCAGCAGCCAAGTTATACGGGCGGATACGCAGTATTTT. Its protein product is CASSQVIRADTQYF.

This clone was counted only a few times. V and J are TRBV25-1 and TRBJ1-2; 7 positions match TRBD1. This CDR3 region has 14 residues. V dropped 4 bases and J dropped 6; count of bases not matched to a gene: 8. The germline V gene has CDR1 MGHDK and CDR2 SYGVNS. Here the CDR3 DNA reads TGTGCCAGCAGTGTACAGGGGCGCTATAATGGCTACACCTTC. Translated, it gives CASSVQGRYNGYTF.

The sample holds a few counts of this clone. Other DNA sequences of this sample code for an identical CDR3. The V call is TRBV30, the J call TRBJ1-5; 8 bases are a match to TRBD1. Trimming took 5 bases from V and 2 from J; bases not matched to a gene: 2. This CDR3 comprises 13 residues. Germline V gene lookup returns CDR1 GTSNPN and CDR2 SVGIG (reference sequence). This CDR3 reads CAWADRGNQPQHF. The DNA for the CDR3 is TGTGCCTGGGCGGACAGGGGCAATCAGCCCCAGCATTTT. The complete variable domain, with remaining parts taken from reference TRBV30 and TRBJ1-5, reads SQTIHQWPATLVQPVGSPLSLECTVEGTSNPNLYWYRQAAGRGLQLLFYSVGIGQISSEVPQNLSASRPQDRQFILSSKKLLLSDSGFYLCAWADRGNQPQHFGDGTRLSIL.

The genes are TRBV19 and TRBJ2-1; 9 bases agree with TRBD2. The CDR3 covers 15 residues. Trimming at V came to 4 bases and at J to 10 bases, leaving 11 bases not matched to a gene. Germline assignment: CDR1 LNHDA and CDR2 SQIVND (reference sequence). The CDR3 spells CASSTPGLAQREQFF. CDR3 in DNA: TGTGCCAGTAGTACACCGGGACTAGCTCAAAGGGAGCAGTTCTTC.

In its sample, this clone was seen a few times. The rearrangement uses TRBV30 and TRBJ2-1; unclear D gene. From germline, CDR1 is GTSNPN and CDR2 SVGIG (reference sequence). This CDR3 is 13 amino acids long. V lost 2 bases and J 4 bases, leaving 9 bases between the germline ends. The CDR3 reads CAWSFIQYNEQFF. The CDR3 DNA sequence: TGTGCCTGGAGTTTCATCCAATACAATGAGCAGTTCTTC.

This clone was counted only a few times. The chain has TRBV30 and TRBJ2-5, with TRBD2 identical over 9 bases. Trimming removed 0 bases from V and 4 bases from J; junction bases left unmatched: 6. The CDR3 covers 15 residues. CDR1 and CDR2 from the germline V gene are GTSNPN and SVGIG (reference sequence). The DNA of the CDR3 is TGTGCCTGGAGTGTACGTCCAGCGGGAGGAGAGACCCAGTACTTC. Protein sequence: CAWSVRPAGGETQYF.

This clone was observed a handful of times. The chain employs TRBV6-6 and TRBJ2-1, with 8 bases fitting TRBD2. This CDR3 is 14 amino acids long. The germline V gene has CDR1 MNHNY and CDR2 SVGAGI (reference sequence). V lost 6 bases, J lost 1 base, and 2 bases stayed unmatched. Here the CDR3 DNA reads TGTGCCAGCAGCAGCGGGAGTTCCTACAATGAGCAGTTCTTC. This gives the protein CASSSGSSYNEQFF.

There are a few counts of this clone. The V call is TRBV7-2, the J call TRBJ1-1, with 10 bases fitting TRBD1. V lost 1 base, J lost 7 bases, and 3 bases stayed unmatched. Germline V gene lookup returns CDR1 SGHTA and CDR2 FQGNSA. This CDR3 is built from 14 residues. CDR3: CASSLGDRGGEAFF. DNA of the CDR3: TGTGCCAGCAGCTTAGGGGACAGGGGCGGTGAAGCTTTCTTT.

The rearrangement uses TRBV5-6 and TRBJ1-1; D call uncertain. The CDR3 totals 13 residues. The germline V gene has CDR1 SGHDT and CDR2 YYEEEE. V was cut by 2 bases and J by 3 bases, with 8 bases left in between. The CDR3 reads CASSLRRDTEAFF. The CDR3 DNA follows: TGTGCCAGCAGCTTAAGGCGAGACACTGAAGCTTTCTTT.

This clone showed up just a few times. The chain links TRBV29-1 to TRBJ2-7; D is uncertain. V shed 4 bases and J shed 4 bases, with 14 bases lying between them. Germline V gene data show CDR1 as SQVTM and CDR2 as ANQGSEA. The CDR3 has 13 amino acids. The CDR3 here is CSVAGTLGYEQYF. The CDR3, as DNA: TGCAGCGTTGCCGGCACACTGGGGTACGAGCAGTACTTC.

V gene TRBV7-2 combines with J gene TRBJ2-1; D is unclear. Germline V lookup: CDR1 SGHTA, CDR2 FQGNSA. The CDR3 covers 14 residues. V was pared by 1 base and J by 2 bases, with 6 bases between. The CDR3, as DNA: TGTGCCAGCAGCTTAGACCTAGCCTACAATGAGCAGTTCTTC. Amino acid sequence: CASSLDLAYNEQFF.

The rearrangement joins TRBV28 to TRBJ2-6, with TRBD1 matching over 8 bases. This CDR3 is 16 amino acids long. Germline lookup yields CDR1 MDHEN and CDR2 SYDVKM. J was trimmed by 0 bases and V by 11 bases; bases with no gene match: 9. CDR3 residues: CAVSRTGLSGANVLTF. For the CDR3, the DNA is TGTGCCGTTTCAAGGACAGGGCTCTCTGGGGCCAACGTCCTGACTTTC.

CDR3 nucleotide sequence: TGCGCCAGCAGCCGAGGACTAGCGGGTCTCTACGAGCAGTACTTC. It specifies CASSRGLAGLYEQYF. The chain joins TRBV4-3 to TRBJ2-7; 11 bases line up with TRBD2. This CDR3 is built from 15 residues. V lost 4 bases to trimming and J lost 3 bases; unmatched junction nucleotides: 5. CDR1 is LGHNA, CDR2 YSLEER, per germline.

This clone was counted once. The chain employs TRBV6-1 and TRBJ2-7; 8 nucleotides align to TRBD1. The CDR3 length is 14 residues. The germline gives CDR1 MNHNS, CDR2 SASEGT. V lost 6 bases to trimming and J lost 0 bases; unmatched junction nucleotides: 4. The CDR3 DNA is TGTGCCAGCAGACTGGGACAGGTCTCCTACGAGCAGTACTTC. Translation: CASRLGQVSYEQYF.